Reported below is one T cell receptor (beta chain). Germline CDR1 reads SGHRS; CDR2 reads YFSETQ. V was trimmed by 2 bases and J by 12 bases, leaving 15 bases between them. The CDR3 is made up of 12 amino acids. This specimen belongs to a study of OX40 agonist ivuxolimab in advanced cancers. Profiling relied on immunoSEQ multiplex PCR, and the TCRdb table lists in-frame clones only, not all of them. Among about 94,000 clones listed, 87% were seen once. V usage is TRBV5-1 and J usage is TRBJ2-7; a weak D match, TRBD1 (6 bases). Sequenced material: CD4+ or CD8+ T cells sorted from blood, taken in a trial of the OX40 agonist ivuxolimab. The source is an adult with an advanced solid tumor such as melanoma, head and neck, liver or kidney cancer. The CDR3 region has the DNA TGCGCCAGCAGCTTAGAGGGGGTTCTGCCGTACTTC. The encoded protein is CASSLEGVLPYF.